A single T cell receptor beta chain is shown here with its context. No antigen is known for it. The protocol was immunoSEQ multiplex PCR, while the TCRdb copy is restricted to in-frame clones and leaves out a portion. The repertoire holds more than 300,000 clones, with 75% to 90% as singletons. Germline V gene sequence: CDR1 SGDLS, CDR2 YYNGEE. The ends were cut back, 4 bases at V and 4 bases at J, with 18 bases in the middle. The CDR3 is 15 residues long. This record comes from a study of Ad26.COV2.S vaccination and SARS-CoV-2 variants. The study, taken as a whole, reports: Following vaccination, spike-specific CD8+ and CD4+ T cell responses reportedly exhibited substantial breadth.

Treatment given: roughly 19 received Ad26.COV2.S at low or high dose, single or two shots; 5 received placebo; per-sample allocation not given. Samples were taken on day 63 after the first vaccine or placebo injection. This specimen consisted of peripheral blood, obtained in a trial of Ad26.COV2.S vaccine versus placebo. The chain uses TRBV9 and TRBJ2-7, with D tentatively TRBD1 (5 bases). The sequence came from a person aged 18-65 years who received the Ad26.COV2.S COVID-19 vaccine or a placebo. The CDR3 DNA is TGTGCCAGCAGCATGGAAGGGGCCGGGTCATACGAGCAGTACTTC. Translated: CASSMEGAGSYEQYF.